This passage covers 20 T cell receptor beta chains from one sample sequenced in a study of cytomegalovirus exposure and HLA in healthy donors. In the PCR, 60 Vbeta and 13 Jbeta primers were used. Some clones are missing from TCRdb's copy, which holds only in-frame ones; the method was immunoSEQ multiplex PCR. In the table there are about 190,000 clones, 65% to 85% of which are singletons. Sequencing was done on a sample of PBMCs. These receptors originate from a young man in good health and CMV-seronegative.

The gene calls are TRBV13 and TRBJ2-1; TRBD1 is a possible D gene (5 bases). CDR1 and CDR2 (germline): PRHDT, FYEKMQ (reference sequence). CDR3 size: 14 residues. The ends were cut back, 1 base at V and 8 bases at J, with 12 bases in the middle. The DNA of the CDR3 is TGTGCCAGCAGCTTAGTAGGGGTTGGCGATGAGCAGTTCTTC. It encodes CASSLVGVGDEQFF.

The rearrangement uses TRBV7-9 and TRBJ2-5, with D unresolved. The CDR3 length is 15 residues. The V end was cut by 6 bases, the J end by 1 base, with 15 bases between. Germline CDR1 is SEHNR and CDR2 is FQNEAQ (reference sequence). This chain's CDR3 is CASSLAVQIQETQYF. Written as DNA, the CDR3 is TGTGCCAGCAGTCTTGCGGTTCAGATCCAAGAGACCCAGTACTTC.

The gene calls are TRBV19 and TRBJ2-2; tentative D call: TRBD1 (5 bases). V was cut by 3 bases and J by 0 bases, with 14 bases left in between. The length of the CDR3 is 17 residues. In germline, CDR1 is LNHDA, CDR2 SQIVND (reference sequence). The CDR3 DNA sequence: TGTGCCAGTAGTATCCGCCTCAGGGAAGCGAACACCGGGGAGCTGTTTTTT. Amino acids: CASSIRLREANTGELFF. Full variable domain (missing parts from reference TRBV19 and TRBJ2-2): DGGITQSPKYLFRKEGQNVTLSCEQNLNHDAMYWYRQDPGQGLRLIYYSQIVNDFQKGDIAEGYSVSREKKESFPLTVTSAQKNPTAFYLCASSIRLREANTGELFFGEGSRLTVL.

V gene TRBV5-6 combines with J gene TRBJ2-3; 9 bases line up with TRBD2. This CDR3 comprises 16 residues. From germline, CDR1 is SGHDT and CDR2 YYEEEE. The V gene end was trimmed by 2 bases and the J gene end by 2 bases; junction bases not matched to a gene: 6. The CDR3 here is CASSFQLAGPTDTQYF. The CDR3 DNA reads TGTGCCAGCAGCTTTCAGCTAGCGGGGCCCACAGATACGCAGTATTTT.

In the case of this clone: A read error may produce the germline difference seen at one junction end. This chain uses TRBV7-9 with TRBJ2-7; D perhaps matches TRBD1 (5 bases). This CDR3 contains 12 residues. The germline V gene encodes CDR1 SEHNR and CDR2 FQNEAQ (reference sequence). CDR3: CSSSPQGYEQYF. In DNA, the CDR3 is TGTTCCAGCAGCCCCCAGGGTTACGAGCAGTACTTC.

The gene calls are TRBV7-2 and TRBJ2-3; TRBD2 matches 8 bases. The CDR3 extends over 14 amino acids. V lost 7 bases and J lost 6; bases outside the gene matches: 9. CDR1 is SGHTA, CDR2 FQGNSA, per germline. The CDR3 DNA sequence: TGTGCCAGCACCACCCAGCGGGGGAGGGATACGCAGTATTTT. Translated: CASTTQRGRDTQYF.

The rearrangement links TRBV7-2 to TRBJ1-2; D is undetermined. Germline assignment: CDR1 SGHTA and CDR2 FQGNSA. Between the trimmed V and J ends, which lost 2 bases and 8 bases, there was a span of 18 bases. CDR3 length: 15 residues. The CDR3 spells CASSLTPGPREGYTF. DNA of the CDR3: TGTGCCAGCAGCTTAACGCCGGGCCCACGGGAAGGCTACACCTTC. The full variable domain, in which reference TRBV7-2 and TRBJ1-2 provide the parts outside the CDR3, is GAGVSQSPSNKVTEKGKDVELRCDPISGHTALYWYRQSLGQGLEFLIYFQGNSAPDKSGLPSDRFSAERTGGSVSTLTIQRTQQEDSAVYLCASSLTPGPREGYTFGSGTRLTVV.

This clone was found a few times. CDR3 in DNA: TGTGCCAGCAGCCAAAGACAGGGAGCCTACGAGCAGTACTTC. Protein: CASSQRQGAYEQYF. The chain couples TRBV5-4 to TRBJ2-7; TRBD1 agrees at 7 bases. The CDR3 contains 14 residues. CDR1 and CDR2 (germline): SGHNT, YYREEE (reference sequence). V trimming: 4 bases; J trimming: 2 bases; junction bases outside the gene matches: 6.

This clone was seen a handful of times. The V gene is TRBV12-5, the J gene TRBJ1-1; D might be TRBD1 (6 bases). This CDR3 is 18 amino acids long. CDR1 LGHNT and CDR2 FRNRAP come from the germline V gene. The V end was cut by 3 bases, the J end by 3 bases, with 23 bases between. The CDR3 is CASGFRSGKEQGYTEAFF. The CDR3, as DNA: TGTGCTAGTGGTTTTCGTAGTGGGAAGGAGCAGGGGTACACTGAAGCTTTCTTT.

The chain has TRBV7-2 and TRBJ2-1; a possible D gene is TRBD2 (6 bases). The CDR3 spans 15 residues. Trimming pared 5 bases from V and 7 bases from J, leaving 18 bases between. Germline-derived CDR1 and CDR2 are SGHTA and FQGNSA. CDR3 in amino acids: CASSRHGTRVNEQFF. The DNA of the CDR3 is TGTGCCAGCAGCCGACATGGGACTCGAGTTAATGAGCAGTTCTTC.

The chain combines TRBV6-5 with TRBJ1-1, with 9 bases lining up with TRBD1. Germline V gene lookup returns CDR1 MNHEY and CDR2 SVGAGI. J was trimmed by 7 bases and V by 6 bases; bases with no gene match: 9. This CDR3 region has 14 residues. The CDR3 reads CASRAPTGGSEAFF. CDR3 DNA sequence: TGTGCCAGCAGGGCTCCGACAGGGGGGAGTGAAGCTTTCTTT.

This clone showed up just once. CDR3 bases: TGTGCCAGCAGCGGGACTTTAGATACGCAGTATTTT. Residues: CASSGTLDTQYF. The chain uses TRBV9 and TRBJ2-3; TRBD2 is a possible D gene (5 bases). Germline V gives CDR1 SGDLS, CDR2 YYNGEE. With 3 bases removed from V and 5 bases from J, the gap between germline ends came to 7 bases. This CDR3 region has 12 residues. Filled out from reference TRBV9 and TRBJ2-3, the complete variable domain reads DSGVTQTPKHLITATGQRVTLRCSPRSGDLSVYWYQQSLDQGLQFLIQYYNGEERAKGNILERFSAQQFPDLHSELNLSSLELGDSALYFCASSGTLDTQYFGPGTRLTVL.

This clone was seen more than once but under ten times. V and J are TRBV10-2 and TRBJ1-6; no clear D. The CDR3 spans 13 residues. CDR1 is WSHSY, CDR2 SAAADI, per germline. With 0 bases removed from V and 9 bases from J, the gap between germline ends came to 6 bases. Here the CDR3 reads CASSESAFSPLHF. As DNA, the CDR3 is TGCGCCAGCAGTGAGTCAGCCTTTTCACCCCTCCACTTT.

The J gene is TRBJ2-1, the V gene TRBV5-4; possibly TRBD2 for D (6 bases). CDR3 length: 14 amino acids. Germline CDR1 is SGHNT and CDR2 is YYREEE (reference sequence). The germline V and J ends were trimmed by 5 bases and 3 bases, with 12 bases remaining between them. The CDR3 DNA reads TGTGCCAGCAGGTCCTCAGCGGGCTACAATGAGCAGTTCTTC. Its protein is CASRSSAGYNEQFF. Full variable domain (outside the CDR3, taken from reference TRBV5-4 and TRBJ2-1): ETGVTQSPTHLIKTRGQQVTLRCSSQSGHNTVSWYQQALGQGPQFIFQYYREEENGRGNFPPRFSGLQFPNYSSELNVNALELDDSALYLCASRSSAGYNEQFFGPGTRLTVL.

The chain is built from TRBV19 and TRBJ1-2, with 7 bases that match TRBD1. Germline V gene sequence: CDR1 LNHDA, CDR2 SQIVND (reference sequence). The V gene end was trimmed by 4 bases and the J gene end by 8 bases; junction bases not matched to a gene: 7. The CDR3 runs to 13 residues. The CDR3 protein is CASSTTGVEGYTF. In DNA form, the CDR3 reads TGTGCCAGTAGTACAACAGGGGTGGAAGGCTACACCTTC.

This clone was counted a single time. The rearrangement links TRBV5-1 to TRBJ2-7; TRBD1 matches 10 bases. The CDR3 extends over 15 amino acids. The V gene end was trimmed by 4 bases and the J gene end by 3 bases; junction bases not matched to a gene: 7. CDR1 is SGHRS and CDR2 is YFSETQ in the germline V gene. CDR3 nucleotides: TGCGCCAGCAGCCTCCGGGACAGGGGAGACTACGAGCAGTACTTC. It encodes CASSLRDRGDYEQYF.

CDR3: CASSFHNQPQHF. CDR3 nucleotide sequence: TGTGCCAGCAGTTTTCACAATCAGCCCCAGCATTTT. This chain connects TRBV7-2 to TRBJ1-5, with D unclear. In germline, CDR1 is SGHTA, CDR2 FQGNSA. The CDR3 totals 12 residues. V lost 6 bases and J lost 3, with 6 bases in between. The variable domain in full, completed from reference TRBV7-2 and TRBJ1-5, reads GAGVSQSPSNKVTEKGKDVELRCDPISGHTALYWYRQSLGQGLEFLIYFQGNSAPDKSGLPSDRFSAERTGGSVSTLTIQRTQQEDSAVYLCASSFHNQPQHFGDGTRLSIL.

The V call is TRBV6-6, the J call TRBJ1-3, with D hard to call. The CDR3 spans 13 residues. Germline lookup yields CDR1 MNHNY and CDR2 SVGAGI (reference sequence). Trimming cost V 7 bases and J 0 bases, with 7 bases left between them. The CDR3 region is CASKMSSGNTIYF. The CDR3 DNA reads TGTGCCAGCAAGATGAGCTCTGGAAACACCATATATTTT.

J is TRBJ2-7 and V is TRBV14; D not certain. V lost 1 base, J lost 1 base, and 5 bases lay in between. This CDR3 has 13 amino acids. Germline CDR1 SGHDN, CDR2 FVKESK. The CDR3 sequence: CASSQGRSYEQYF. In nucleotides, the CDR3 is TGTGCCAGCAGCCAAGGCAGGTCCTACGAGCAGTACTTC.

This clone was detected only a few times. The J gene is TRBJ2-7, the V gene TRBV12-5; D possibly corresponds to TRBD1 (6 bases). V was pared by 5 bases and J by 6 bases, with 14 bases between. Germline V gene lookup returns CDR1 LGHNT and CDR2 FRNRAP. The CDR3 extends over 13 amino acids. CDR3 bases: TGTGCTAGTGGTCTCCAGGGGTTCGGCGAGCAGTACTTC. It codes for CASGLQGFGEQYF.